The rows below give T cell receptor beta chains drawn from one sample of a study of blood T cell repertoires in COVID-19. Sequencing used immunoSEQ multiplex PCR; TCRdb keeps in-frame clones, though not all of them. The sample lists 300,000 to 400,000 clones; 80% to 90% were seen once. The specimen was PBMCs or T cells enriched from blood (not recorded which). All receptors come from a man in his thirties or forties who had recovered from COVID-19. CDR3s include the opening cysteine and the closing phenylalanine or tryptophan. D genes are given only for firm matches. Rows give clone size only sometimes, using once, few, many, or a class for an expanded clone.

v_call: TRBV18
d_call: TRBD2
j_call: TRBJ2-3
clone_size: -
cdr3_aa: CASSPPTSARDTQYF
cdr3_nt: TGTGCCAGCTCACCGCCTACTAGCGCCCGGGATACGCAGTATTTT

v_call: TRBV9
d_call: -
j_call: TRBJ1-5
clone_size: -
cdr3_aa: CASSVGGDRGQPQHF
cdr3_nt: TGTGCCAGCAGCGTAGGTGGGGACCGGGGGCAGCCCCAGCATTTT

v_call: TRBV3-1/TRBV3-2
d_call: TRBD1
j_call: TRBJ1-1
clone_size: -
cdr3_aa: CASSPFTGGMNTEAFF
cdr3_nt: TGTGCCAGCAGCCCATTTACAGGGGGCATGAACACTGAAGCTTTCTTT

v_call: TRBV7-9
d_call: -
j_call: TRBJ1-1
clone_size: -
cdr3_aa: CASSLVRGATEAFF
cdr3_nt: TGTGCCAGCAGCTTAGTAAGGGGTGCCACTGAAGCTTTCTTT

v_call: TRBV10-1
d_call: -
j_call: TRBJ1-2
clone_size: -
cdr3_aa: CASNMSRGSELCYGYTF
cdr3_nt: TGCGCCAGCAATATGTCGCGGGGGTCGGAGCTATGCTATGGCTACACCTTC

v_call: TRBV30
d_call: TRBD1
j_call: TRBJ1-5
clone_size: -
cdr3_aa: CAWGTGNLDQPQHF
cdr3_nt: TGTGCCTGGGGGACAGGGAATCTAGATCAGCCCCAGCATTTT

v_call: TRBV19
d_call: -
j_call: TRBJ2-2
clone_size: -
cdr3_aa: CASTSRGANTGELFF
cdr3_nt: TGTGCCAGTACATCACGCGGGGCGAACACCGGGGAGCTGTTTTTT

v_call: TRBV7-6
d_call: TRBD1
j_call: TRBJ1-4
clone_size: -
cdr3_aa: CASSLGTGAYEKLFF
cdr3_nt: TGTGCCAGCAGCTTAGGGACAGGGGCCTATGAAAAACTGTTTTTT

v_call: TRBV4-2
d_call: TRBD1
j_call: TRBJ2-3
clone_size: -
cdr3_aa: CASSQEQGARTQYF
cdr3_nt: TGTGCCAGCAGCCAAGAACAGGGGGCGCGTACGCAGTATTTT

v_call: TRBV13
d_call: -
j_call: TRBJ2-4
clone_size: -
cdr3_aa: CASSLAKNIQYF
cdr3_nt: TGTGCCAGCAGCCTAGCCAAAAACATTCAGTACTTC

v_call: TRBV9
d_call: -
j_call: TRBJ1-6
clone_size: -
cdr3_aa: CASSPRDSSYNSPLHF
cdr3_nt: TGTGCCAGCAGCCCCCGAGACAGCTCCTATAATTCACCCCTCCACTTT

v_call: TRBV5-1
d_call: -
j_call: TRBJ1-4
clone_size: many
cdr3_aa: CASSFQWNEKLFF
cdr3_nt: TGCGCCAGCAGCTTCCAGTGGAATGAAAAACTGTTTTTT

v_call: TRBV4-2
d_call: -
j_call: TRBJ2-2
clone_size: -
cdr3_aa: CASSQDYTSNTGELFF
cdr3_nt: TGTGCCAGCAGCCAAGATTACACATCGAACACCGGGGAGCTGTTTTTT

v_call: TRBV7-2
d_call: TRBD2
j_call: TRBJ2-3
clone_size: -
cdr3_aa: CASSLGLAGADTQYF
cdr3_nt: TGTGCCAGCAGCTTAGGGCTAGCGGGCGCAGATACGCAGTATTTT

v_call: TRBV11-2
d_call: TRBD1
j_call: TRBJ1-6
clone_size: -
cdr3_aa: CASSLGGTGSYNSPLHF
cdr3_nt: TGTGCCAGCAGCTTAGGGGGGACAGGGTCCTATAATTCACCCCTCCACTTT

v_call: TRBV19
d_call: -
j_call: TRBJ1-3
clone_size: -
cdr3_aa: CASSGGYGNTIYF
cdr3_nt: TGTGCCAGTAGTGGCGGATATGGAAACACCATATATTTT

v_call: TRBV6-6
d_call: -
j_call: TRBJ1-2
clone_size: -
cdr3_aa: CASIRDSNYGYTF
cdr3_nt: TGTGCCAGCATCCGGGATTCTAACTATGGCTACACCTTC

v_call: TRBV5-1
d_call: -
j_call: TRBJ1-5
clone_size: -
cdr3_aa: CASSLGQANEAQHF
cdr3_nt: TGCGCCAGCAGCTTGGGACAGGCAAACGAGGCCCAGCATTTT

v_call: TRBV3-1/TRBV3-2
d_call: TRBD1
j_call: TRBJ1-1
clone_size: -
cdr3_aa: CASSRPGQMNTEAFF
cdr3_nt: TGTGCCAGCAGCCGACCGGGACAGATGAACACTGAAGCTTTCTTT

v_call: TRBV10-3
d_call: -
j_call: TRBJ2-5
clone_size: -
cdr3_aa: CAISESASSQETQYF
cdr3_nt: TGTGCCATCAGTGAGTCAGCCTCCTCCCAAGAGACCCAGTACTTC

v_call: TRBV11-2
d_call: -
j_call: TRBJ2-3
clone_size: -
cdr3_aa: CASSLFSGDTQYF
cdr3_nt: TGTGCCAGCAGCTTATTCTCGGGAGATACGCAGTATTTT

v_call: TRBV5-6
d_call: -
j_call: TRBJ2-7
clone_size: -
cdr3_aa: CASSLDRRIYEQYF
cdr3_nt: TGTGCCAGCAGCTTGGACAGGCGAATCTACGAGCAGTACTTC

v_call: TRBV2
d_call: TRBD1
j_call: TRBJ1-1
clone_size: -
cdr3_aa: CASSEQGARNTEAFF
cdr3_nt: TGTGCCAGCAGTGAACAGGGGGCGCGAAACACTGAAGCTTTCTTT

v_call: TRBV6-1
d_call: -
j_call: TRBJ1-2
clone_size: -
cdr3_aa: CASSEVGREDGYTF
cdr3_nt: TGTGCCAGCAGTGAAGTCGGCAGGGAGGACGGCTACACCTTC

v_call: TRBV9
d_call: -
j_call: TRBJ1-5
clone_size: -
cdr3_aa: CASSPGRGAQPQHF
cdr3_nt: TGTGCCAGCAGCCCCGGGCGGGGAGCACAGCCCCAGCATTTT

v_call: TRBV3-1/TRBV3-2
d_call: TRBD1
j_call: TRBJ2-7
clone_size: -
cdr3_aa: CASSPMSWNTGASSYEQYF
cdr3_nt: TGTGCCAGCAGCCCTATGAGCTGGAATACAGGGGCCAGCTCCTACGAGCAGTACTTC

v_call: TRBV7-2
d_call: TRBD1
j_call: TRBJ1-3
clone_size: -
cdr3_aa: CASSLVGTGGSGNTIYF
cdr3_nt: TGTGCCAGCAGCTTAGTTGGGACAGGGGGCTCTGGAAACACCATATATTTT

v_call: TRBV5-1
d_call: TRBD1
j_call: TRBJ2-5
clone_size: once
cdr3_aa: CASELGTGGQETQYF
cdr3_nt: TGCGCCAGCGAACTCGGGACAGGGGGCCAAGAGACCCAGTACTTC

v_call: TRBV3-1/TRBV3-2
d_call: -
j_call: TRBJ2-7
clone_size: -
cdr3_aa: CASSQGIRASYEQYF
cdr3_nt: TGTGCCAGCAGCCAAGGAATAAGAGCGTCCTACGAGCAGTACTTC

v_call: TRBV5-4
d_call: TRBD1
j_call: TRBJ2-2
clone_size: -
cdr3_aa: CASSSAGTGITGELFF
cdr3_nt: TGTGCCAGCAGCTCAGCCGGGACAGGGATCACCGGGGAGCTGTTTTTT

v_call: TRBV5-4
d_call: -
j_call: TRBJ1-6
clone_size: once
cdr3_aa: CASSLGQSINSPLHF
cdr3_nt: TGTGCCAGCAGCTTGGGGCAGTCGATAAATTCACCCCTCCACTTT

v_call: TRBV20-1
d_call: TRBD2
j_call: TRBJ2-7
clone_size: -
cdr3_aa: CSASTAGGWYEQYF
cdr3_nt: TGCAGTGCCAGTACAGCGGGGGGGTGGTACGAGCAGTACTTC

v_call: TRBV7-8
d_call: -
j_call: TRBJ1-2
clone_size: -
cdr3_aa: CASSLWENRDRSYGYTF
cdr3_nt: TGTGCCAGCAGCTTATGGGAAAACAGGGATCGGAGTTATGGCTACACCTTC

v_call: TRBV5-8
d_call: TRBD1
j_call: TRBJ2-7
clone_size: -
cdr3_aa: CASSPRQGLGSYEQYF
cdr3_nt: TGTGCCAGCAGCCCCAGACAGGGCCTAGGCTCCTACGAGCAGTACTTC

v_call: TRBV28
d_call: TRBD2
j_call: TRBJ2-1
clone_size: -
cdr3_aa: CASSNRGGSSYNEQFF
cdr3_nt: TGTGCCAGCAGCAACCGCGGGGGAAGCTCCTACAATGAGCAGTTCTTC

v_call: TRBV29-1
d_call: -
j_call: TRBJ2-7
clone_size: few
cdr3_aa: CSVAKEKRYEQYF
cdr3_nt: TGCAGCGTTGCAAAAGAAAAACGGTACGAGCAGTACTTC

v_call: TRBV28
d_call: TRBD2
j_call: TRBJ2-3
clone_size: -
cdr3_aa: CASSGVLGGGTDTQYF
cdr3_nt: TGTGCCAGCAGTGGTGTTTTGGGGGGGGGCACAGATACGCAGTATTTT

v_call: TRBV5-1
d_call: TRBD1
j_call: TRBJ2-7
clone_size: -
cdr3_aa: CASSLGTGEHEQYF
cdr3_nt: TGCGCCAGCAGCTTGGGGACAGGGGAACACGAGCAGTACTTC

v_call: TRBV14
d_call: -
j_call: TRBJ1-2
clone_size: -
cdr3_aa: CASSLASGVYGYTF
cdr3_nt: TGTGCCAGCAGCCTCGCTTCGGGGGTCTATGGCTACACCTTC

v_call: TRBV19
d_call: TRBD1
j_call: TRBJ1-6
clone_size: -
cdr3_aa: CASRGTGGRSPLHF
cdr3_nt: TGTGCCAGTAGAGGGACAGGGGGAAGGTCACCCCTCCACTTT

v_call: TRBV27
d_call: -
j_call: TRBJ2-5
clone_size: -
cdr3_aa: CASSLSTGSQETQYF
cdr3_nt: TGTGCCAGCAGTTTATCTACCGGGTCCCAAGAGACCCAGTACTTC

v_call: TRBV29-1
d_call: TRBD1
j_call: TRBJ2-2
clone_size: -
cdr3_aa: CSVPTGYTGELFF
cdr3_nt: TGCAGCGTCCCGACAGGGTACACCGGGGAGCTGTTTTTT

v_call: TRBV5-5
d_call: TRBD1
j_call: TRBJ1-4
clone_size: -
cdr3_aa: CASNIIGTVAEKLFF
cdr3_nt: TGTGCCAGCAATATAATTGGGACAGTTGCAGAAAAACTGTTTTTT

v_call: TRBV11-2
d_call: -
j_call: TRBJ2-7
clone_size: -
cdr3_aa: CASSQGTYEQYF
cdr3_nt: TGTGCCAGCAGTCAGGGGACATACGAGCAGTACTTC

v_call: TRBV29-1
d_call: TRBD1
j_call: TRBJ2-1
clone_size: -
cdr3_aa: CSVENRGGNEQFF
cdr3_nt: TGCAGCGTTGAGAACAGGGGTGGCAATGAGCAGTTCTTC

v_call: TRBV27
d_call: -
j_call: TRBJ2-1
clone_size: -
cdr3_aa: CASSLRVPRDEQFF
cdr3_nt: TGTGCCAGCAGTTTACGTGTCCCGCGCGATGAGCAGTTCTTC

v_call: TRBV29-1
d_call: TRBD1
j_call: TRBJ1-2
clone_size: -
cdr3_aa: CSVGQTGPNYGYTF
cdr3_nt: TGCAGCGTTGGCCAGACAGGGCCTAACTATGGCTACACCTTC

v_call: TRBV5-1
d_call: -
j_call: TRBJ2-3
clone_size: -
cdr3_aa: CASSLEHTDTQYF
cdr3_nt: TGCGCCAGCAGCTTGGAACACACAGATACGCAGTATTTT

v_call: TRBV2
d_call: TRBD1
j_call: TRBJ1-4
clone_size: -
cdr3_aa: CASSEERGQLFF
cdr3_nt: TGTGCCAGCAGTGAAGAGAGGGGGCAACTGTTTTTT

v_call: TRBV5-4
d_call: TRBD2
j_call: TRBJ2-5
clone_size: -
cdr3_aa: CASSWSETSGQETQYF
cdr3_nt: TGTGCCAGCAGCTGGAGCGAGACTAGCGGACAAGAGACCCAGTACTTC

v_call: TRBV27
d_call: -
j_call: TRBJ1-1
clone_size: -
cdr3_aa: CAVGGRFF
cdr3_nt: TGTGCCGTTGGAGGACGCTTCTTT

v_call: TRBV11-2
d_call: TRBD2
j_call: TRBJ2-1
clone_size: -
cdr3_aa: CASSFGLAGGMYNEQFF
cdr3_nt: TGTGCCAGCAGCTTCGGACTAGCGGGGGGCATGTACAATGAGCAGTTCTTC

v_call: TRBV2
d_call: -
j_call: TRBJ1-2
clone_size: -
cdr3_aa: CASSEDIPTVPMGGYTF
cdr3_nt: TGTGCCAGCAGTGAAGATATTCCGACAGTGCCCATGGGTGGCTACACCTTC

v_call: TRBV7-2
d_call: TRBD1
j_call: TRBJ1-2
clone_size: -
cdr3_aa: CASSAGQGYGYTF
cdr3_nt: TGTGCCAGCAGCGCCGGACAGGGCTATGGCTACACCTTC

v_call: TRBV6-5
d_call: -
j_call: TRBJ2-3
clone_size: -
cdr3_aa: CASSHYRDTQYF
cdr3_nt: TGTGCCAGCAGCCACTACAGGGATACGCAGTATTTT

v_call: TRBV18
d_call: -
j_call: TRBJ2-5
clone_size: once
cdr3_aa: CASSPAPETQYF
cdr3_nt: TGTGCCAGCTCACCGGCCCCGGAGACCCAGTACTTC

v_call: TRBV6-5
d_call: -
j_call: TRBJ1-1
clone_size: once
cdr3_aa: CASSPRLGGQTEAFF
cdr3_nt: TGTGCCAGCTCGCCCCGCCTGGGAGGGCAAACTGAAGCTTTCTTT

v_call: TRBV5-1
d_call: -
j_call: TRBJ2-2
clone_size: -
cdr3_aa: CASSLDGGGTGELFF
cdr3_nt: TGCGCCAGCAGCTTGGATGGGGGAGGCACCGGGGAGCTGTTTTTT

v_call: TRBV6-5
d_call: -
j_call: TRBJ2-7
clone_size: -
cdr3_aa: CASSQGSTYEQYF
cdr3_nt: TGTGCCAGCAGTCAGGGATCCACCTACGAGCAGTACTTC

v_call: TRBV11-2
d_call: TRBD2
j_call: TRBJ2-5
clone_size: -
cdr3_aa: CASSLDRGGGTKKTQYF
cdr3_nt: TGTGCCAGCAGCTTAGATCGGGGCGGGGGTACAAAAAAGACCCAGTACTTC